What follows describes a single TCR beta chain. The protocol was immunoSEQ multiplex PCR, while the TCRdb copy is restricted to in-frame clones and leaves out a portion. The sample includes about 1 million clones, more than 60% of them seen just once. The data were taken from a study of shared clonotypes between healthy human individuals. Partitioning of CD4+ cells yielded a CD45RA+ naive subset and a CD45RA-negative memory subset. This CDR3 has 14 amino acids. Germline CDR1 and CDR2: MNHNY and SVGAGI (reference sequence). Germline trimming cut 5 bases from V and 6 bases from J; bases unmatched to any gene: 2.

This TCR was sampled from a man aged 18 to 29 in good health. The specimen sequenced was memory CD4+ T cells sorted from blood. This sample's subset: CD45RA-negative fraction. V gene TRBV6-6 combines with J gene TRBJ1-6; 9 bases match TRBD1. In nucleotides, the CDR3 is TGTGCCAGCAGTAAGGGACAGGGTAATTCACCCCTCCACTTT. It codes for CASSKGQGNSPLHF.